Below are 5 T cell receptor beta chains sequenced from a single sample in a study of identical twins. MiXCR, applied by TCRdb to the 5' RACE reads, yields one record per CDR3 protein. The table has 700,000 or so distinct CDR3 sequences, over 8.5% seen once. These same records also appear under a second study, on yellow fever vaccine responses in identical twins.

The sequencing sample was made of PBMCs. The receptors stem from a woman younger than 35 in good health.

Here the CDR3 reads CALYNRAYGYTF. In DNA, the CDR3 is TGTGCCCTTTACAACCGGGCCTATGGCTACACCTTC. The rearrangement links TRBV7-6 to TRBJ1-2; D gene unclear. The CDR3 is 12 amino acids. V lost 11 bases, J lost 4 bases, and 14 bases lay in between. From germline, CDR1 is SGHVS and CDR2 FNYEAQ.

A few counts support this clonotype. This sequence joins TRBV6-4 and TRBJ2-3; possibly TRBD1 or TRBD2 for D (5 bases each). Trimming removed 2 bases at V and 2 bases at J, with 11 bases between. The CDR3 is made up of 15 amino acids. The V gene's germline CDR1 is MRHNA and CDR2 SNTAGT. The CDR3 nucleotides are TGTGCCAGCAGTGACCCGGGGACCTCCACAGATACGCAGTATTTT. It is translated as CASSDPGTSTDTQYF.

V and J are TRBV4-3 and TRBJ2-7; 11 bases align to TRBD2. V was pared by 1 base and J by 3 bases, with 5 bases of the junction left unmatched. Per the germline V gene, CDR1 is LGHNA and CDR2 is YSLEER. This CDR3 region has 16 residues. CDR3 loop: CASSQGTTSGSYEQYF. CDR3 bases: TGCGCCAGCAGCCAAGGAACTACTAGCGGGAGCTACGAGCAGTACTTC.

This clonotype was detected a few times. This rearrangement joins TRBV12-3 or TRBV12-4 to TRBJ2-2; 10 bases agree with TRBD2. With V trimmed by 6 bases and J by 5 bases, 9 bases remained unmatched. CDR3 length: 16 residues. The CDR3 nucleotides are TGTGCCAGCAGCCGAGCTAGCGGGAGACGGACCGGGGAGCTGTTTTTT. This gives the protein CASSRASGRRTGELFF.

The table lists this clonotype with a few counts. The chain employs TRBV10-3 and TRBJ2-6, with 10 bases fitting TRBD1. The germline gives CDR1 ENHRY, CDR2 SYGVKD. The CDR3 sequence is 16 residues long. V lost 6 bases, J lost 2 bases, and 4 bases stayed unmatched. The CDR3 spells CAISSTGGTGANVLTF. CDR3 in DNA: TGTGCCATCAGCTCGACAGGGGGCACTGGGGCCAACGTCCTGACTTTC.